The clone carrying this T cell receptor (beta chain) was picked up many times. The CDR3 totals 15 residues. Trimming cost V 2 bases and J 5 bases; bases outside gene matches: 8. TCRdb itself ran the PCR reads through MiXCR, one entry per CDR3 protein. The sample records approximately 80,000 distinct CDR3 sequences, approximately 51% being singletons. The sample originates from a study of CDR3 diversity in severe acne. The clonotype was recovered from a male donor in good health, without acne. V and J are TRBV12-3 or TRBV12-4 and TRBJ1-1; TRBD1 matches 7 bases. The sequencing input was blood. The CDR3 here is CASSLNRGYRTEAFF. CDR3 nucleotides: TGTGCCAGCAGTTTAAACAGGGGTTATAGGACTGAAGCTTTCTTT.